These T cell receptor beta chains were read from a single sample in a study of blood T cells in healthy people across ages. TCRdb analysed the 5' RACE reads with MiXCR anew, one entry per CDR3 protein. This table holds 800,000 to 950,000 distinct CDR3 sequences, roughly 40% found once. The sequencing input was blood. The receptors here all came from a man younger than 30 in good health. The CDR3 runs from the conserved cysteine through the conserved F or W. Each record gives: clone size, V gene, D gene, J gene, CDR3 DNA, CDR3 protein. A D gene is named only where the DNA matches it firmly. Clone size is shown for a subset of rows, as once, few, many or a class of expanded clone.

>-|TRBV6-2/TRBV6-3|-|TRBJ2-7
TGTGCCAGCAGTCCGCTTACCTACGAGCAGTACTTC
CASSPLTYEQYF
>-|TRBV29-1|-|TRBJ1-1
TGCAGCGTTGAACCCCAGAACACTGAAGCTTTCTTT
CSVEPQNTEAFF
>-|TRBV12-3/TRBV12-4|-|TRBJ1-2
TGTGCCATTGTAGAAACGGATGCCGCTCCTGCCTACACCTTC
CAIVETDAAPAYTF
>-|TRBV29-1|TRBD2|TRBJ2-7
TGCAGCGGACTAGCGGGGGGGCCGGGCAATGAGCAGTACTTC
CSGLAGGPGNEQYF
>-|TRBV15|-|TRBJ2-1
TGTGCCACCAGCTCCCGGGGCGGGACCTACAATGAGCAGTTCTTC
CATSSRGGTYNEQFF
>many|TRBV20-1|TRBD2|TRBJ2-3
TGCAGTGCTAGATCGTCTAGCGGGGGGGCAACAGATACGCAGTATTTT
CSARSSSGGATDTQYF
>few|TRBV29-1|-|TRBJ1-2
TGCAGCGTTGGTCCCGGACTCCACTATGGCTACACCTTC
CSVGPGLHYGYTF
>-|TRBV10-3|TRBD1|TRBJ1-4
TGTGCCATCAGCCTGAACAGGGGTGAGGGTGAAAAACTGTTTTTT
CAISLNRGEGEKLFF
>-|TRBV20-1|-|TRBJ2-1
TGCAGTGCTAGATCCCCGGAGCTCCCGGGCGATGAGCAGTTCTTC
CSARSPELPGDEQFF
>many|TRBV5-1|-|TRBJ2-1
TGCGCCAGCAGCTTGGGAGAGCGGCACAATGAGCAGTTCTTC
CASSLGERHNEQFF
>-|TRBV7-2|-|TRBJ2-1
TGTGCCAGCAGCCCCGCGGGGAAGACTAACAATGAGCAGTTCTTC
CASSPAGKTNNEQFF
>many|TRBV29-1|TRBD2|TRBJ2-7
TGCAGCGTTGAAGATCGGGGGGGGCGGTACGAGCAGTACTTC
CSVEDRGGRYEQYF
>-|TRBV5-5|TRBD1|TRBJ2-7
TGTGCCAGCAGTCCGGGACAGTCCAATTACTACGAGCAGTACTTC
CASSPGQSNYYEQYF
>-|TRBV29-1|-|TRBJ1-2
TGCAGCGTTGGGACGGACGACTACACCTTC
CSVGTDDYTF
>many|TRBV12-3/TRBV12-4|TRBD2|TRBJ2-1
TGTGCCAGCAGTTGGACTAGTACGGGTTTTGAGCAGTTCTTC
CASSWTSTGFEQFF
>-|TRBV20-1|-|TRBJ2-3
TGCAGTGCTAGAGGTGGGAGAAGCACAGATACGCAGTATTTT
CSARGGRSTDTQYF
>many|TRBV7-2|-|TRBJ2-1
TGTGCCAGCAGCTTAGTCGGGGACAATGAGCAGTTCTTC
CASSLVGDNEQFF
>-|TRBV7-9|-|TRBJ2-5
TGTGCCAGCAGCTCCCCCGAGGGTGTAGGGGACCCCCGAGAGACCCAGTACTTC
CASSSPEGVGDPRETQYF
>-|TRBV7-9|-|TRBJ1-2
TGTGCCAGCAGCCAACCGGAACGGGCTAACCATGGCTACACCTTC
CASSQPERANHGYTF
>many|TRBV5-1|-|TRBJ1-1
TGCGCCAGCAGCACCGGATCGGGTAGGGACACTGAAGCTTTCTTT
CASSTGSGRDTEAFF
>-|TRBV7-2|-|TRBJ1-1
TGTGCCAGCGGATTCTCCGCCGCTAGGGCGACCACTGAAGCTTTCTTT
CASGFSAARATTEAFF
>-|TRBV11-2|-|TRBJ2-7
TGTGCCAGCGCACCCGGGGGAATGTTCTCCTACGAGCAGTACTTC
CASAPGGMFSYEQYF
>few|TRBV28|TRBD2|TRBJ2-1
TGTGCCAGCAGTCCTCCGGGACTAGCAGTGATTGAGCAGTTCTTC
CASSPPGLAVIEQFF
>-|TRBV12-3/TRBV12-4|TRBD1|TRBJ1-2
TGTGCCAGCACCGACAGGGGCGGTTGGGGCAAGGATGGCTACACCTTC
CASTDRGGWGKDGYTF
>-|TRBV5-1|TRBD1|TRBJ2-5
TGCGCCAGCAGCTCGGGACAGGGTAGAACAAAAGAGACCCAGTACTTC
CASSSGQGRTKETQYF
>few|TRBV25-1|-|TRBJ1-4
TGTGCCAGCAGTGAATCGGGGAGTGAAAAACTGTTTTTT
CASSESGSEKLFF
>-|TRBV3-1|-|TRBJ1-2
TGTGCCAGCAGCTACGGGGAGAATGGCTACACCTTC
CASSYGENGYTF
>-|TRBV5-1|-|TRBJ2-5
TGCACCAGCAGCTTGGGGCTAGAGACCCCCTTCGAGACCCAGTACTTC
CTSSLGLETPFETQYF
>few|TRBV29-1|-|TRBJ2-5
TGCAGCGTTGAATTCGGGAGCTTTGAGGGAGAGACCCAGTACTTC
CSVEFGSFEGETQYF
>-|TRBV10-3|-|TRBJ1-1
TGTGCCATCAGTGAGTCCGGGGCCGACGCGGACACTGAAGCTTTCTTT
CAISESGADADTEAFF
>many|TRBV14|TRBD2|TRBJ2-7
TGTGCCAGCAGCCAAAGAGCGGGAACCTACGAGCAGTACTTC
CASSQRAGTYEQYF
>few|TRBV7-9|-|TRBJ2-1
TGTGCCAGCAGCCCCCAAAGACAGATCATAGTGAATGAGCAGTTCTTC
CASSPQRQIIVNEQFF
>-|TRBV10-3|TRBD1|TRBJ1-2
TGTGCCATCAGCGAGGGACAGAACTATGGCTACACCTTC
CAISEGQNYGYTF
>-|TRBV28|-|TRBJ2-4
TGTGCCAGCACCGTAGCTAAAGCCAAAAACATTCAGTACTTC
CASTVAKAKNIQYF
>-|TRBV20-1|TRBD2|TRBJ2-5
TGCAGTGCTAGAGGAGGACCTAGCGGGCAAGAGACCCAGTACTTC
CSARGGPSGQETQYF
>many|TRBV7-8|-|TRBJ2-3
TGTGCCAGCAGCTTTTTTCGTTTGGTTAAACGGGGGTTCGAAGATACGCAGTATTTT
CASSFFRLVKRGFEDTQYF
>-|TRBV20-1|-|TRBJ1-2
TGCAGCTCGTACACAGGGAACGGCTACACCTTC
CSSYTGNGYTF
>-|TRBV4-2|-|TRBJ2-1
TGTGCCAGCAGCCGGTCCCATGGGGCTACTCAACGTTCCTCCTACAATGAGCAGTTCTTC
CASSRSHGATQRSSYNEQFF
>many|TRBV5-1|-|TRBJ2-6
TGCGCCAGCAGCCTGGAACCCTATTCTGGGGCCAACGTCCTGACTTTC
CASSLEPYSGANVLTF
>few|TRBV20-1|TRBD2|TRBJ2-5
TGCAGTGCCCCTACTAGCGGCCTAGCTGAGCAGTACTTC
CSAPTSGLAEQYF
>-|TRBV20-1|TRBD2|TRBJ2-7
TGCAGTGCTAGTCCTAGCGGGGGCCCGTACGAGCAGTACTTC
CSASPSGGPYEQYF
>many|TRBV4-3|-|TRBJ2-3
TGCGCCAGCAGCCAAGGGTCAGAGGATACGCAGTATTTT
CASSQGSEDTQYF
>-|TRBV6-1|-|TRBJ2-2
TGTGCCAGCAGTTCTCACACGAACACCGGGGAGCTGTTTTTT
CASSSHTNTGELFF
>many|TRBV7-2|-|TRBJ1-2
TGTGCCAGATTAAGGGAGGGTCCTGCTAACTATGGCTACACCTTC
CARLREGPANYGYTF
>few|TRBV7-2|-|TRBJ2-7
TGTGCCAGCAGCTTAGCCTCGATGTCTGACTCCACCTACGAGCAGTACTTC
CASSLASMSDSTYEQYF
>few|TRBV4-1|TRBD2|TRBJ2-7
TGCGCCAGCAGCCCTGGACTAGCGGGGACCTACGAGCAGTACTTC
CASSPGLAGTYEQYF